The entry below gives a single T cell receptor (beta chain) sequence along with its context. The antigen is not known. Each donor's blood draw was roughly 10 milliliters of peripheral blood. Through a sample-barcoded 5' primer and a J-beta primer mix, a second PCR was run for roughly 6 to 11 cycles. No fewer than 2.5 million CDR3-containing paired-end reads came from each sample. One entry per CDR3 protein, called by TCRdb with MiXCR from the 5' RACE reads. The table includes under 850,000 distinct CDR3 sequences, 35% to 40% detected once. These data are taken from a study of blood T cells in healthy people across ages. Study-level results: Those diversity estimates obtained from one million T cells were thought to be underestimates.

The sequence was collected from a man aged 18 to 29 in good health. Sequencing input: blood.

CDR3 DNA: TGCAGTGCTTGGTCGGGCAATCAGCCCCAGCATTTT. Translating gives CSAWSGNQPQHF. J is TRBJ1-5 and V is TRBV20-1, with D uncertain. This CDR3 is built from 12 residues. CDR1 and CDR2 from the germline V gene are DFQATT and SNEGSKA (reference sequence). Trimming took 5 bases from V and 2 from J, leaving 7 bases between them.